These 18 T cell receptor beta chains originate from one sample sequenced in a study of blood T cell repertoires in COVID-19. Using immunoSEQ multiplex PCR, the repertoire was profiled, and TCRdb retains in-frame clones only, with some absent. The repertoire holds about 370,000 clones, with 85% to 90% as singletons. Sequenced: PBMCs or T cells enriched from blood (not recorded which). Receptor source: a man between 18 and 29 years old who had recovered from COVID-19.

The rearrangement uses TRBV3-1 (or the pseudogene TRBV3-2) and TRBJ1-2; the match to TRBD1 covers 8 bases. J gave up 5 bases and V 9 bases, and 8 bases lay outside the gene matches. The CDR3 runs to 13 residues. Germline CDR1 LGHDT, CDR2 YNNKEL (reference sequence). CDR3 sequence (DNA): TGTGCCAGTTCAGGGGGCCAGCTTTATGGCTACACCTTC. As protein: CASSGGQLYGYTF.

The rearrangement uses TRBV6-4 and TRBJ2-7; D is possibly TRBD1 (5 bases). The germline V gene has CDR1 MRHNA and CDR2 SNTAGT. This CDR3 contains 15 residues. Trimming cost V 2 bases and J 2 bases, with 13 bases left between them. In nucleotides, the CDR3 is TGTGCCAGCAGTGACCGGTGCAGGGAAACCTACGAGCAGTACTTC. Translation: CASSDRCRETYEQYF.

The genes are TRBV23-1 and TRBJ1-5; 7 bases are shared with TRBD1. TRBV23-1 is identified as an open reading frame with a role that is uncertain. V dropped 4 bases and J dropped 0; count of bases not matched to a gene: 12. The CDR3 consists of 18 residues. The DNA for the CDR3 is TGCGCCAGCAGTCCTCCGTGTCTTACAGGGGTTAGCAATCAGCCCCAGCATTTT. The encoded protein is CASSPPCLTGVSNQPQHF.

This clone showed up just once. The chain has TRBV5-1 and TRBJ2-2; D is unclear. From germline, CDR1 is SGHRS and CDR2 YFSETQ. V lost 9 bases and J lost 7, with 19 bases in between. The CDR3 length is 14 residues. The CDR3 DNA reads as TGCGCCACCTCGGGTCAAACCGGTGGCGGGGAGCTGTTTTTT. This sequence encodes CATSGQTGGGELFF.

This chain joins TRBV18 and TRBJ1-4, with D hard to call. Germline CDR1 is KGHSH and CDR2 is LQKENI. Trimming took 2 bases from V and 4 from J, leaving 8 bases between them. This CDR3 is 14 amino acids long. The CDR3 sequence: CASSPYYGNEKLFF. For the CDR3, the DNA is TGTGCCAGCTCACCATACTATGGTAATGAAAAACTGTTTTTT.

V usage is TRBV7-2 and J usage is TRBJ2-1; 14 bases are a match to TRBD2. J gave up 2 bases and V 5 bases, and 5 bases lay outside the gene matches. The CDR3 totals 17 residues. Germline V CDR1 and CDR2: SGHTA, FQGNSA. The CDR3 sequence: CASSAATSGRAYNEQFF. CDR3 nucleotide sequence: TGTGCCAGCAGCGCTGCGACTAGCGGGAGGGCCTACAATGAGCAGTTCTTC.

This chain links TRBV28 with TRBJ2-3, with D possibly being TRBD2 (7 bases). There are 15 residues in the CDR3. Trimming cost V 7 bases and J 5 bases, with 19 bases left between them. Germline CDR1 is MDHEN and CDR2 is SYDVKM. Written as DNA, the CDR3 is TGTGCCAGCACCCTTCTAGCGGAGGGGGGAGATACGCAGTATTTT. Residues: CASTLLAEGGDTQYF.

The J gene is TRBJ1-6, the V gene TRBV9; 7 bases line up with TRBD1. The CDR3 contains 16 residues. Losses at the gene ends were 2 bases for V and 9 bases for J; bases not matched to a gene: 11. Germline V gives CDR1 SGDLS, CDR2 YYNGEE. The CDR3 loop is CASSVEQGLLISPLHF. The CDR3 region has the DNA TGTGCCAGCAGCGTCGAACAGGGGCTGCTGATTTCACCCCTCCACTTT.

The chain combines TRBV27 with TRBJ2-3, with 7 positions matching TRBD2. The V segment lost 5 bases and the J segment 0 bases; nucleotides outside the gene matches: 8. CDR1 is MNHEY and CDR2 is SMNVEV in the germline V gene (reference sequence). This CDR3 has 16 residues. Here the CDR3 DNA reads TGTGCCAGCAGTATCAGGCGGGGGTTTAGCACAGATACGCAGTATTTT. It translates to CASSIRRGFSTDTQYF.

As DNA, the CDR3 is TGTGCCAGCAGACCAGGGACAGGGGGTTGGAACACTGAAGCTTTCTTT. It specifies CASRPGTGGWNTEAFF. The genes are TRBV27 and TRBJ1-1, with TRBD1 identical over 11 bases. V was pared by 6 bases and J by 1 base, with 7 bases of the junction left unmatched. The CDR3 has 16 residues. The germline V gene encodes CDR1 MNHEY and CDR2 SMNVEV (reference sequence).

This sequence joins TRBV18 and TRBJ1-2; no firm D call. CDR1 is KGHSH and CDR2 is LQKENI in the germline V gene. The CDR3 runs to 14 residues. V shed 3 bases and J shed 2 bases, with 10 bases lying between them. The CDR3 DNA sequence: TGTGCCAGCTCACCCGGTGCCAGGAACTATGGCTACACCTTC. This translates into CASSPGARNYGYTF.

This chain links TRBV28 with TRBJ1-2; D is possibly TRBD1 (5 bases). This CDR3 spans 16 amino acids. V was cut by 1 base and J by 8 bases, with 20 bases left in between. Looked up from germline, CDR1 is MDHEN and CDR2 is SYDVKM. This CDR3 reads CASSLSRTPLYGGYTF. CDR3 in DNA: TGTGCCAGCAGTTTATCCCGGACACCCCTTTATGGAGGCTACACCTTC.

The genes are TRBV7-2 and TRBJ2-1; D possibly corresponds to TRBD1 (5 bases). The CDR3 consists of 14 residues. Looked up from germline, CDR1 is SGHTA and CDR2 is FQGNSA. The V gene lost 0 bases and the J gene lost 7 bases, with 10 bases spanning the gap. CDR3 amino acids: CASSLAPTVNEQFF. In nucleotides, the CDR3 is TGTGCCAGCAGCTTAGCGCCGACAGTTAATGAGCAGTTCTTC.

This chain joins TRBV9 and TRBJ1-2, with D tentatively TRBD1 (5 bases). The germline gives CDR1 SGDLS, CDR2 YYNGEE. Trimming left V 1 base short and J 4 bases short, with 11 bases between. The CDR3 sequence is 14 residues long. In DNA form, the CDR3 reads TGTGCCAGCAGCGTATCGGAGGGACCCTATGGCTACACCTTC. It translates to CASSVSEGPYGYTF.

The chain carries TRBV2 and TRBJ1-5; maybe TRBD1 (6 bases). Germline lookup yields CDR1 SNHLY and CDR2 FYNNEI. Trimming pared 5 bases from V and 6 bases from J, leaving 17 bases between. There are 15 residues in the CDR3. This CDR3 is CASSREQGVGQPQHF. The DNA of the CDR3 is TGTGCCAGCAGTAGGGAACAGGGAGTAGGTCAGCCCCAGCATTTT.

The rearrangement joins TRBV29-1 to TRBJ2-3; TRBD2 matches 13 bases. The ends lost 4 bases at V and 5 bases at J; junction bases unmatched: 6. Germline lookup yields CDR1 SQVTM and CDR2 ANQGSEA. CDR3 size: 15 residues. CDR3 in DNA: TGCAGCGTTGCACTAGCGGGAGGGCCAGGAGATACGCAGTATTTT. Encoded protein: CSVALAGGPGDTQYF.

The chain has TRBV4-3 and TRBJ2-2; D might be TRBD2 (6 bases). Germline V lookup: CDR1 LGHNA, CDR2 YSLEER. The CDR3 has 15 amino acids. Trimming took off 2 bases at V and 3 bases at J, with 10 bases between the two ends. The CDR3 loop reads CASSQNSGDTGELFF. CDR3 nucleotide sequence: TGCGCCAGCAGCCAAAATAGCGGCGACACCGGGGAGCTGTTTTTT.

This clone was observed once. This rearrangement joins TRBV19 to TRBJ1-5; 12 positions match TRBD1. J gave up 5 bases and V 6 bases, and 14 bases lay outside the gene matches. The germline CDR1 and CDR2 sequences are LNHDA and SQIVND (reference sequence). This CDR3 is 18 amino acids long. In nucleotides, the CDR3 is TGTGCCAGTAGCGACAGTACCGGGACAGGGGGCTTCGATCAGCCCCAGCATTTT. This gives the protein CASSDSTGTGGFDQPQHF.